This T cell receptor (beta chain) derives from a study of blood T cell repertoires in COVID-19. Looking at the study overall: COVID-19 samples from acute and convalescent phases originated in the United States, Italy and Spain. T cells, B-cell-depleted T cells, or PBMCs provided the cDNA or gDNA that served as material.

Germline values: CDR1 SGHNT, CDR2 YYREEE (reference sequence). The CDR3 consists of 14 residues. V was pared by 2 bases and J by 3 bases, with 1 base of the junction left unmatched. Sequencing used immunoSEQ multiplex PCR; TCRdb keeps in-frame clones, though not all of them. This sample carries about 210,000 clones, around 81% of them seen once, and the ten largest clones take more than 8.5%. Sequencing input: PBMCs or T cells enriched from blood (not recorded which). V and J are TRBV5-4 and TRBJ2-7, with 11 bases lining up with TRBD1. The clonotype was recovered from a woman between 50 and 59 years old with acute COVID-19. The CDR3 reads CASSFGTGGYEQYF. CDR3 sequence (DNA): TGTGCCAGCAGCTTCGGGACAGGGGGCTACGAGCAGTACTTC.